What follows are 13 T cell receptor beta chains derived from one specimen sequenced in a study of blood T cell repertoires in COVID-19. Libraries were prepared by immunoSEQ multiplex PCR; TCRdb keeps only in-frame clonotypes and omits some of them. The sample has 400,000 or so clones, 85% to 90% seen once; the top ten hold 2.5% to 3.5%. Material: peripheral blood. These receptor sequences come from a human donor in a cohort sampled during active COVID-19.

The rearrangement links TRBV5-1 to TRBJ1-1; TRBD1 might be the D (5 bases). CDR1 and CDR2 from the germline V gene are SGHRS and YFSETQ. CDR3 length equals 14 residues. The germline V and J ends were trimmed by 4 bases and 1 base, with 11 bases remaining between them. The CDR3 DNA follows: TGCGCCAGCAGCGCCGGGACTGAGAACACTGAAGCTTTCTTT. Translated: CASSAGTENTEAFF.

Remarks on this clone: Relative to the germline gene, one junction end is altered; a read error may explain this. The chain carries TRBV6-5 and TRBJ1-2; tentatively, D is TRBD1 (6 bases). This CDR3 spans 11 amino acids. Germline V gene sequence: CDR1 MNHEY, CDR2 SVGAGI. The CDR3 coding sequence is TGTGCCAGCAGTTACGGGGGCCTCACGAACTTC. Its protein is CASSYGGLTNF.

J is TRBJ1-1 and V is TRBV19; D might be TRBD1 (6 bases). The CDR3 extends over 15 amino acids. Trimming removed 6 bases at V and 0 bases at J, with 14 bases between. Looked up from germline, CDR1 is LNHDA and CDR2 is SQIVND (reference sequence). CDR3 residues: CASRGRQAMNTEAFF. CDR3 DNA: TGTGCCAGTAGAGGGAGACAGGCTATGAACACTGAAGCTTTCTTT.

This chain connects TRBV6-4 to TRBJ1-1, with D perhaps matching TRBD1 (6 bases). The V gene's germline CDR1 is MRHNA and CDR2 SNTAGT. CDR3 length: 18 residues. Between the trimmed V and J ends, which lost 0 bases and 4 bases, there was a span of 21 bases. CDR3 coding DNA: TGTGCCAGCAGTGACTCTTCGGTGCGGGGGGCAGGGCGCACTGAAGCTTTCTTT. Amino acid sequence: CASSDSSVRGAGRTEAFF.

V gene TRBV6-5 combines with J gene TRBJ2-7; 10 bases match TRBD1. Germline assignment: CDR1 MNHEY and CDR2 SVGAGI. This CDR3 has 14 residues. Trimming took 7 bases from V and 2 from J; bases not matched to a gene: 5. CDR3 coding DNA: TGTGCCAGCACTTTCGGACAGGGGGCCTACGAGCAGTACTTC. It yields the protein CASTFGQGAYEQYF.

This chain connects TRBV6-5 to TRBJ1-4, with D uncertain. V gave up 6 bases and J gave up 4 bases, with 15 bases separating them. CDR1 is MNHEY, CDR2 SVGAGI, per germline. This CDR3 contains 15 residues. The DNA of the CDR3 is TGTGCCAGCAGCTCCCTGGCAGGAAGTAATGAAAAACTGTTTTTT. This sequence encodes CASSSLAGSNEKLFF.

The chain links TRBV7-3 to TRBJ2-3, with 10 bases lining up with TRBD1. CDR1 and CDR2 from the germline V gene are SGHTA and FQGTGA. V shed 2 bases, J shed 4 bases, and the junction held 3 bases outside the gene matches. The CDR3 covers 15 residues. The CDR3 loop is CASSLGGTGADTQYF. The CDR3 DNA sequence: TGTGCCAGCAGCTTAGGAGGGACAGGGGCAGATACGCAGTATTTT.

The chain uses TRBV28 and TRBJ1-1; no reliable D call. Per the germline V gene, CDR1 is MDHEN and CDR2 is SYDVKM. There are 15 residues in the CDR3. Trimming took off 5 bases at V and 6 bases at J, with 19 bases between the two ends. The CDR3: CASSRLDPKPSEAFF. Here the CDR3 DNA reads TGTGCCAGCAGTCGACTAGACCCCAAGCCCTCTGAAGCTTTCTTT.

CDR3 DNA: TGCGCCAGCAGCTGGAGGCAGGGGTCGGAGACCCAGTACTTC. It yields the protein CASSWRQGSETQYF. The rearrangement joins TRBV5-1 to TRBJ2-5; D might be TRBD1 (6 bases). The V gene lost 3 bases and the J gene lost 5 bases, with 14 bases spanning the gap. Germline V lookup: CDR1 SGHRS, CDR2 YFSETQ. This CDR3 comprises 14 residues.

The V and J genes are TRBV29-1 and TRBJ2-7, with 9 bases matching TRBD2. After removal of 8 bases from V and 2 bases from J, the junction contained 7 bases not matched to a gene. Germline CDR1 SQVTM, CDR2 ANQGSEA. This CDR3 contains 13 residues. The DNA of the CDR3 is TGCAGCCCTAGCGGGACAGAGGCCTACGAGCAGTACTTC. Amino acids: CSPSGTEAYEQYF.

The gene calls are TRBV29-1 and TRBJ1-2, with 8 bases identical to TRBD1. Losses at the gene ends were 2 bases for V and 7 bases for J; bases not matched to a gene: 6. Germline CDR1 is SQVTM and CDR2 is ANQGSEA. The CDR3 runs to 13 residues. The CDR3 DNA reads TGCAGCGTTGAACCGACAGGGGCGGGTGGCTACACCTTC. Its translation: CSVEPTGAGGYTF.

CDR3 DNA: TGTGCCAGCAGCTTCCCACCACACACAGATACGCAGTATTTT. Amino acid sequence: CASSFPPHTDTQYF. This chain uses TRBV5-6 with TRBJ2-3; D call uncertain. Per germline, CDR1 SGHDT and CDR2 YYEEEE. The CDR3 loop spans 14 amino acids. V was pared by 2 bases and J by 2 bases, with 9 bases between.

J is TRBJ1-1 and V is TRBV5-1; D perhaps matches TRBD1 (5 bases). Germline loops: CDR1 SGHRS, CDR2 YFSETQ. Trimming took off 0 bases at V and 1 base at J, with 7 bases between the two ends. The CDR3 has 14 residues. The CDR3 reads CASSLVQANTEAFF. The CDR3 region has the DNA TGCGCCAGCAGCTTGGTACAGGCGAACACTGAAGCTTTCTTT.